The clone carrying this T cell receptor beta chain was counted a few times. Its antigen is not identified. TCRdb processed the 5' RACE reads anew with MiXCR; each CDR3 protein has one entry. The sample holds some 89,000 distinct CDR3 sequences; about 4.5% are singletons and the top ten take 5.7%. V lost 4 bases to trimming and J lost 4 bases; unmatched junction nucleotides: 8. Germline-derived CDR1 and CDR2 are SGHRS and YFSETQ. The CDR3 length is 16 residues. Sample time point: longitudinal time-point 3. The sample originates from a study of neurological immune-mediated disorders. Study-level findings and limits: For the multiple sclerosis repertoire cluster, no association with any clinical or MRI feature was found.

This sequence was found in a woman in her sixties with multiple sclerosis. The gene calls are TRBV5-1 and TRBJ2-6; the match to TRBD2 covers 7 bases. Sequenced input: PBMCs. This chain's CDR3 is CASSPREAAGANVLTF. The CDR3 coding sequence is TGCGCCAGCAGCCCCCGGGAGGCGGCCGGGGCCAACGTCCTGACTTTC.